This entry is about one T cell receptor beta chain. The data were taken from a study of OX40 agonist ivuxolimab in advanced cancers. Study-wide context: An anti-OX40 (CD134) antibody with agonistic activity, ivuxolimab, was administered to patients. Subjects had a mean age of approximately 60 years, with a range of 23 to 79; around 80% were male. Three patients got partial responses; one had hepatocellular carcinoma and two had cutaneous melanoma. Therapy given before enrollment (anti-PD-1, anti-PD-L1 or anti-CTLA-4) was allowed, and 40% had some.

Here immunoSEQ multiplex PCR was the method, and the copy in TCRdb shows in-frame clones only, minus some. The sample lists some 62,000 clones, roughly nine tenths seen once, with 0.62% in the top ten. The sequences come from CD4+ or CD8+ T cells sorted from blood, collected in a trial of the OX40 agonist ivuxolimab. The sequence derives from an adult with an advanced solid tumor such as melanoma, head and neck, liver or kidney cancer.

CDR3 in DNA: TGTGCCAGCAGCTTAGATCAAGGGATTCGGAACTATGGCTACACCTTC. The encoded protein is CASSLDQGIRNYGYTF. The chain has TRBV7-8 and TRBJ1-2; D is uncertain. CDR1 and CDR2 from the germline V gene are SGHVS and FQNEAQ. The CDR3 runs to 16 residues. V lost 1 base and J lost 2, with 14 bases in between.